The 22 T cell receptor beta chains reported below all come from one sample, sequenced in a study of siplizumab effects on memory and regulatory T cells. Their antigens remain unidentified. The data were produced by immunoSEQ multiplex PCR, yet TCRdb's version contains in-frame clones alone and is incomplete. The top ten clones hold about 8.3% of a sample with about 15,000 clones, approximately 45% of them seen once. Responder and stimulator cells in the mixed lymphocyte reaction were cultured together for less than 7 days at 37°C. The source material was CFSE-low (dividing) CD4+ T cells sorted from an allogeneic mixed lymphocyte reaction. The receptor set was obtained from a human donor in good health; the cells came from an allogeneic mixed lymphocyte reaction. Some clones in this sample may be carry-over from other donors' samples.

The chain carries TRBV18 and TRBJ2-3; a possible D gene is TRBD1 (5 bases). Per germline, CDR1 KGHSH and CDR2 LQKENI. Trimming stripped 6 bases from V and 3 bases from J, with 13 bases between. The CDR3 has 14 amino acids. DNA of the CDR3: TGTGCCAGCTCGTCCCAGGGCAATACAGATACGCAGTATTTT. Its protein product is CASSSQGNTDTQYF.

V and J are TRBV6-1 and TRBJ2-1; tentative D call: TRBD2 (5 bases). Germline-derived CDR1 and CDR2 are MNHNS and SASEGT. The V end lost 8 bases, the J end lost 4 bases, and 9 bases lay between the germline ends. This CDR3 contains 12 residues. CDR3 in amino acids: CASRGVYNEQFF. The CDR3 DNA reads TGTGCCAGCCGGGGAGTGTACAATGAGCAGTTCTTC.

This chain uses TRBV4-1 with TRBJ2-7; unclear D gene. CDR1 and CDR2 from the germline V gene are MGHRA and YSYEKL. The V gene lost 0 bases and the J gene lost 1 base, with 4 bases spanning the gap. The CDR3 has 13 amino acids. The CDR3 here is CASSQDRSYEQYF. DNA of the CDR3: TGCGCCAGCAGCCAAGATAGGTCCTACGAGCAGTACTTC.

The genes are TRBV21-1 and TRBJ2-7; the table's D call, TRBD1, has no DNA check behind it. TRBV21-1 is a pseudogene locus. The CDR3 has 16 residues. Here the CDR3 DNA reads TGTGCCAGCAGCAAAAGCGGAACAGGGGATTGCTACGAGCAGTACTTC. It is translated as CASSKSGTGDCYEQYF.

The rearrangement joins TRBV19 to TRBJ2-2; 7 bases map to TRBD1. This CDR3 has 13 residues. Germline values: CDR1 LNHDA, CDR2 SQIVND (reference sequence). V lost 3 bases to trimming and J lost 9 bases; unmatched junction nucleotides: 4. CDR3 coding DNA: TGTGCCAGTAGTATGACAGGGCTCCGGGAGCTGTTTTTT. Its translation: CASSMTGLRELFF.

The J gene is TRBJ1-2, the V gene TRBV6-5; TRBD1 is a possible D gene (5 bases). This CDR3 contains 12 residues. V lost 6 bases and J lost 5, with 10 bases in between. Germline CDR1 and CDR2: MNHEY and SVGAGI. The CDR3 region has the DNA TGTGCCAGCAGGTCCGGGACTTATGGCTACACCTTC. It specifies CASRSGTYGYTF.

This chain connects TRBV28 to TRBJ1-5; D might be TRBD1 (6 bases). The CDR3 has 13 residues. V was shortened by 5 bases and J by 6 bases, with 11 bases between the two germline ends. Germline CDR1 reads MDHEN; CDR2 reads SYDVKM. CDR3 bases: TGTGCCAGCAGTAGGGGGGCTTTTCAGCCCCAGCATTTT. Translation gives CASSRGAFQPQHF.

This clone appeared once. The genes are TRBV7-8 and TRBJ2-1; no reliable D call. Trimming removed 1 base from V and 0 bases from J, with 10 bases in between. The CDR3 loop spans 16 amino acids. Germline V gives CDR1 SGHVS, CDR2 FQNEAQ. The CDR3: CASSLGWVSSYNEQFF. The CDR3 DNA is TGTGCCAGCAGCTTAGGGTGGGTTAGCTCCTACAATGAGCAGTTCTTC.

The genes are TRBV5-1 and TRBJ1-1, with 7 bases that match TRBD1. The CDR3 is made up of 15 amino acids. CDR1 SGHRS and CDR2 YFSETQ come from the germline V gene. V was clipped by 2 bases and J by 5 bases; unmatched bases: 9. Written as DNA, the CDR3 is TGCGCCAGCAGCTTTTCTAGACAGGGAAGTACTGAAGCTTTCTTT. Protein sequence: CASSFSRQGSTEAFF.

The rearrangement joins TRBV5-5 to TRBJ1-1; 7 bases are shared with TRBD1. V dropped 3 bases and J dropped 0; count of bases not matched to a gene: 5. The CDR3 is 15 amino acids. Germline assignment: CDR1 SGHKS and CDR2 YYEKEE (reference sequence). The chain's CDR3 is CASSSPTGMNTEAFF. CDR3 DNA sequence: TGTGCCAGCAGCTCCCCGACAGGGATGAACACTGAAGCTTTCTTT.

In its sample, this clone ranks as large. V and J are TRBV19 and TRBJ2-3, with 11 positions matching TRBD2. This CDR3 comprises 15 residues. The J segment lost 6 bases and the V segment lost 6 bases, leaving 8 bases of the junction unmatched. Per the germline V gene, CDR1 is LNHDA and CDR2 is SQIVND (reference sequence). The CDR3 loop reads CASSLAGGLWDTQYF. CDR3 in DNA: TGTGCCAGTAGCCTAGCGGGAGGACTCTGGGATACGCAGTATTTT.

Worth noting for this clone: A much larger clonotype is one base distant, so this may be a read error. V usage is TRBV9 and J usage is TRBJ1-1; D might be TRBD1 (5 bases). This CDR3 region has 13 residues. The V gene lost 4 bases and the J gene lost 1 base, with 8 bases spanning the gap. Germline CDR1 and CDR2: SGDLS and YYNGEE. CDR3 sequence reads: CASSFTGNTEAFF. Here the CDR3 DNA reads TGTGCCAGCAGCTTCACAGGGAACACTGAAGCTTTCTTT.

In this sample, this clone turned up a few times. This sequence joins TRBV14 and TRBJ2-4; TRBD2 aligns across 7 bases. Germline CDR1 reads SGHDN; CDR2 reads FVKESK. CDR3 size: 13 residues. J was trimmed by 12 bases and V by 4 bases; bases with no gene match: 9. CDR3 loop: CASSPRPGGYQYF. DNA for the CDR3: TGTGCCAGCAGCCCCCGCCCGGGAGGATATCAGTACTTC.

The V and J genes are TRBV6-6 and TRBJ1-5; 8 bases map to TRBD1. Germline assignment: CDR1 MNHNY and CDR2 SVGAGI (reference sequence). The CDR3 is 15 amino acids. Trimming removed 2 bases from V and 6 bases from J; junction bases left unmatched: 6. CDR3 nucleotides: TGTGCCAGCAGTTACATTTCAGGGGGCAGTCAGCCCCAGCATTTT. Amino acids: CASSYISGGSQPQHF.

The chain uses TRBV7-8 and TRBJ2-2; the D is unclear. V was pared by 0 bases and J by 6 bases, with 14 bases between. CDR1 and CDR2 from the germline V gene are SGHVS and FQNEAQ. The CDR3 sequence is 16 residues long. The CDR3 DNA reads TGTGCCAGCAGCTTAGCCAGCGCCCCGAGCCCCGGGGAGCTGTTTTTT. Residues: CASSLASAPSPGELFF.

By proportion, this clone is medium-sized. J is TRBJ1-5 and V is TRBV27; the D is unclear. Trimming shortened V by 5 bases and J by 4 bases, and 15 bases separated the two germline ends. CDR1 is MNHEY and CDR2 is SMNVEV in the germline V gene (reference sequence). The CDR3 spans 15 residues. The CDR3 bases are TGTGCCAGCAGTCCAGATCGGCAGTGGAATCAGCCCCAGCATTTT. Translated, it gives CASSPDRQWNQPQHF.

The J gene is TRBJ1-4, the V gene TRBV5-1; 8 bases are a match to TRBD1. Germline V gives CDR1 SGHRS, CDR2 YFSETQ. The CDR3 contains 14 residues. V was pared by 4 bases and J by 7 bases, with 6 bases of the junction left unmatched. CDR3 bases: TGCGCCAGCAGCCATGGACAGGGTGGTGAAAAACTGTTTTTT. This translates into CASSHGQGGEKLFF. The entire variable domain, with the rest obtained from reference TRBV5-1 and TRBJ1-4, is as follows: KAGVTQTPRYLIKTRGQQVTLSCSPISGHRSVSWYQQTPGQGLQFLFEYFSETQRNKGNFPGRFSGRQFSNSRSEMNVSTLELGDSALYLCASSHGQGGEKLFFGSGTQLSVL.

This CDR3 is CASKTGADTQYF. CDR3 nucleotides: TGTGCCAGTAAAACAGGGGCAGATACGCAGTATTTT. V usage is TRBV18 and J usage is TRBJ2-3; 7 bases are a match to TRBD1. Trimming at V came to 9 bases and at J to 4 bases, leaving 4 bases not matched to a gene. CDR1 KGHSH and CDR2 LQKENI come from the germline V gene. The CDR3 extends over 12 amino acids.

This chain uses TRBV23-1 with TRBJ2-3; 7 bases match TRBD2. TRBV23-1 is designated an ORF whose function remains uncertain. The CDR3 length is 15 residues. The junction had 6 bases not matched to a gene; V was cut back by 3 bases and J by 3 bases. The CDR3 nucleotides are TGCGCCAGCAGTCACTCCGGGGGGAGAACAGATACGCAGTATTTT. Translating gives CASSHSGGRTDTQYF.

The V call is TRBV18, the J call TRBJ1-1; 7 positions match TRBD1. Germline CDR1 reads KGHSH; CDR2 reads LQKENI. J gave up 5 bases and V 6 bases, and 3 bases lay outside the gene matches. The CDR3 sequence is 12 residues long. In DNA, the CDR3 is TGTGCCAGCTCCCAGGGGGGGACTGAAGCTTTCTTT. Translating it yields CASSQGGTEAFF.

This chain uses TRBV28 with TRBJ1-5; D uncertain. CDR3 length: 13 amino acids. Germline loops: CDR1 MDHEN, CDR2 SYDVKM. V lost 6 bases, J lost 6 bases, and 12 bases lay in between. In DNA form, the CDR3 reads TGTGCCAGCAGAAATTACGACGGTCAGCCCCAGCATTTT. It is translated as CASRNYDGQPQHF.

The chain has TRBV7-3 and TRBJ2-1; 11 positions agree with TRBD1. Germline CDR1 is SGHTA and CDR2 is FQGTGA. V lost 4 bases and J lost 9; bases outside the gene matches: 8. The CDR3 extends over 15 amino acids. The CDR3 DNA reads as TGTGCCAGCAGCTCCCGGACAGGGGGCGTCGGTGAGCAGTTCTTC. It translates to CASSSRTGGVGEQFF.